The T cell receptor beta chain under discussion was sequenced for a study of blood T cell repertoires in COVID-19. Study information: T cells, B-cell-depleted T cells, or PBMCs provided the cDNA or gDNA that served as material.

Authors' data handling: Reference gene primer amplification gave estimated nucleated cell counts. Repertoires were generated with immunoSEQ multiplex PCR, while TCRdb's copy carries only in-frame clones and drops some. The V and J calls and clone size are taken from that table; D and trimming were inferred from the DNA. The sample yields 300,000 to 400,000 clones, 65% to 90% seen once. Trimming took off 3 bases at V and 4 bases at J, with 6 bases between the two ends. Germline CDR1 MNHNS, CDR2 SASEGT. The length of the CDR3 is 13 residues. The sequence was collected from a woman aged 40 to 50 with acute COVID-19. The J gene is TRBJ2-2, the V gene TRBV6-1; D is undetermined. Sequencing was carried out using PBMCs or T cells enriched from blood (not recorded which). CDR3 sequence: CASSDSGTGELFF. As DNA, the CDR3 is TGTGCCAGCAGTGATAGTGGCACCGGGGAGCTGTTTTTT.